The clone carrying this TCR beta chain was recorded at least ten times. Its antigen is still unknown. The germline V and J ends were trimmed by 5 bases and 9 bases, with 16 bases remaining between them. Germline assignment: CDR1 SGHTA and CDR2 FQGNSA. This CDR3 has 13 amino acids. These data come from a study of T cell repertoires in cytomegalovirus infection. TCRdb passed the reads through MiXCR, listing each CDR3 protein once. The sample includes about 140,000 distinct CDR3 sequences, under 8% of them seen just once. Overall study results and limits: Using cumulative public TCR beta family frequency, the authors identified those who carried CMV together with the relevant HLA.

The chain links TRBV7-2 to TRBJ2-5, with TRBD1 as a possible D gene (6 bases). Material: PBMCs. The receptor was isolated from a human donor in good health (CMV status not recorded). Some clones in this sample may be carry-over from other donors' samples. CDR3 amino acids: CASSSYNQGSQYF. The CDR3, as DNA: TGTGCCAGCAGCAGTTATAATCAGGGGTCCCAGTACTTC.